A selection of T cell receptor beta chains follows, all from one sample in a study of blood T cell repertoires in COVID-19. TCRdb's copy holds only in-frame clones and misses some; the assay was immunoSEQ multiplex PCR. The table shows roughly 330,000 clones, with approximately 85% occurring only once. The sequencing input was peripheral blood. These receptors originate from a woman in her 50s with acute or convalescent COVID-19. Both conserved end residues are part of each CDR3. Each record gives: CDR3 protein, CDR3 DNA, D gene, J gene, clone size, V gene. D genes are given only for firm matches. Not every row has a clone size; where given, it reads once, few, many or a size class.

CASSPTKGQGVTYEQYF,TGTGCCAGCAGCCCCACGAAAGGACAGGGGGTGACCTACGAGCAGTACTTC,TRBD1,TRBJ2-7,.,TRBV7-9
CASSSSGSRYEQFF,TGTGCCAGCAGCTCCAGCGGGAGTCGGTATGAGCAGTTCTTC,TRBD2,TRBJ2-1,once,TRBV7-9
CASSPVPGQGDGYTF,TGTGCCAGCTCACCGGTACCAGGACAGGGCGATGGCTACACCTTC,TRBD1,TRBJ1-2,.,TRBV18
CASSHNRAISYNEQFF,TGTGCCAGCAGTCATAACAGGGCGATCTCCTACAATGAGCAGTTCTTC,.,TRBJ2-1,.,TRBV7-2
CASSIFIRGDEQFF,TGTGCCAGTAGTATCTTCATCCGGGGGGATGAGCAGTTCTTC,TRBD2,TRBJ2-1,.,TRBV19
CASSQDLSPYEQYF,TGCGCCAGCAGCCAAGATCTCTCTCCGTACGAGCAGTACTTC,.,TRBJ2-7,.,TRBV4-3
CASSLFSPATNEKLFF,TGTGCCAGCAGTTTATTTTCGCCGGCAACTAATGAAAAACTGTTTTTT,.,TRBJ1-4,.,TRBV28
CASNPSQPTGYSNQPQHF,TGCGCCAGCAACCCGAGCCAGCCGACGGGTTATAGCAATCAGCCCCAGCATTTT,.,TRBJ1-5,.,TRBV23-1
CASSLRRRETQYF,TGTGCCAGCAGTTTGAGGCGACGGGAGACCCAGTACTTC,.,TRBJ2-5,.,TRBV12-3/TRBV12-4
CASSPAGTGNTIYF,TGCGCCAGCAGCCCCGCGGGGACGGGAAACACCATATATTTT,.,TRBJ1-3,.,TRBV5-1
CASSPLRGRDGELFF,TGTGCCAGCAGCCCGCTTAGGGGGAGGGACGGGGAGCTGTTTTTT,.,TRBJ2-2,.,TRBV7-3
CASSQEAGQGANIQYF,TGTGCCAGCAGCCAAGAGGCGGGTCAGGGGGCAAACATTCAGTACTTC,TRBD1,TRBJ2-4,once,TRBV4-2
CASSQGPGKLYTGELFF,TGCGCCAGCAGCCAAGGACCGGGGAAGCTGTACACCGGGGAGCTGTTTTTT,.,TRBJ2-2,once,TRBV4-3
CSVTVTQETQYF,TGCAGCGTGACAGTTACTCAAGAGACCCAGTACTTC,.,TRBJ2-5,.,TRBV29-1
CASSLSRQGVYGYTF,TGTGCCAGCAGTTTATCCCGACAGGGTGTCTATGGCTACACCTTC,TRBD1,TRBJ1-2,.,TRBV27
CASSYAPGQGPLSTNEKLFF,TGTGCCAGCAGTTACGCCCCGGGACAGGGCCCTTTATCAACTAATGAAAAACTGTTTTTT,TRBD1,TRBJ1-4,.,TRBV28
CASSITAYSNQPQHF,TGTGCCAGTAGTATCACAGCCTATAGCAATCAGCCCCAGCATTTT,.,TRBJ1-5,.,TRBV19
CASIRGHLVGNTIYF,TGTGCCAGCATCAGGGGACACTTGGTCGGGAACACCATATATTTT,.,TRBJ1-3,.,TRBV6-5
CASSPGQGKTGELFF,TGTGCCAGCAGCCCGGGACAGGGGAAAACCGGGGAGCTGTTTTTT,TRBD1,TRBJ2-2,.,TRBV5-8
CASSQAYRTGNTIYF,TGCGCCAGCAGCCAAGCCTACAGGACTGGAAACACCATATATTTT,.,TRBJ1-3,.,TRBV4-1
CASSRAGYTDTQYF,TGTGCCAGCAGCCGGGCGGGGTATACAGATACGCAGTATTTT,.,TRBJ2-3,.,TRBV7-2
CASSVEGFLYEQYF,TGTGCCAGCAGTGTGGAGGGCTTCCTATACGAGCAGTACTTC,.,TRBJ2-7,.,TRBV3-1/TRBV3-2
CATSRRLTQETQYF,TGTGCCACCAGCAGACGACTGACCCAAGAGACCCAGTACTTC,.,TRBJ2-5,.,TRBV15
CASRTLGGPDGAFF,TGTGCCAGTAGAACCCTTGGAGGGCCCGACGGAGCTTTCTTT,.,TRBJ1-1,.,TRBV19
CSVEEGRIFTDTQYF,TGCAGCGTTGAAGAAGGCAGGATTTTCACAGATACGCAGTATTTT,.,TRBJ2-3,.,TRBV29-1
CASSKERNEKLFF,TGTGCCAGCAGCAAGGAGAGGAATGAAAAACTGTTTTTT,.,TRBJ1-4,.,TRBV6-2/TRBV6-3
CASSQAERSNEQFF,TGCGCCAGCAGCCAAGCCGAGCGTAGCAATGAGCAGTTCTTC,.,TRBJ2-1,.,TRBV4-3
CASSEAGQDGYTF,TGCGCCAGCAGTGAGGCGGGGCAGGATGGCTACACCTTC,.,TRBJ1-2,.,TRBV10-2
CASSPSGSNNSPLHF,TGTGCCAGCAGCCCCTCCGGGTCCAATAATTCACCCCTCCACTTT,.,TRBJ1-6,.,TRBV9
CASTSAGVPDTQYF,TGTGCCAGCACTTCGGCGGGAGTCCCAGATACGCAGTATTTT,TRBD2,TRBJ2-3,.,TRBV28
CATAEVGGNLENEQFF,TGTGCCACCGCTGAGGTGGGAGGGAACCTCGAAAATGAGCAGTTCTTC,TRBD2,TRBJ2-1,.,TRBV27
CASSEGAGPAYTEAFF,TGTGCCAGCAGTGAGGGCGCAGGCCCGGCATACACTGAAGCTTTCTTT,.,TRBJ1-1,few,TRBV25-1
CASQSIASVVHEQYF,TGCGCCAGCCAGAGCATAGCTAGCGTGGTCCACGAGCAGTACTTC,.,TRBJ2-7,.,TRBV5-1
CASAGGLGLSQETQYF,TGTGCCAGCGCGGGGGGACTGGGACTTTCACAAGAGACCCAGTACTTC,TRBD2,TRBJ2-5,.,TRBV7-2
CASSDSSRTHIQYF,TGTGCCAGCAGTGATAGCAGTCGAACCCACATTCAGTACTTC,.,TRBJ2-4,.,TRBV6-1
CASSPGRGTSYNEQFF,TGTGCCAGCTCACCGGGGCGGGGCACCTCCTACAATGAGCAGTTCTTC,.,TRBJ2-1,once,TRBV18
CASSPVLAEYYEQYF,TGTGCCAGCAGCCCGGTGCTAGCGGAGTACTACGAGCAGTACTTC,TRBD2,TRBJ2-7,.,TRBV7-9
CASSRPGAGGTDTQYF,TGTGCCAGCAGCCGCCCGGGAGCGGGAGGGACAGATACGCAGTATTTT,TRBD2,TRBJ2-3,.,TRBV3-1/TRBV3-2
CASSSGAGGAGEKLFF,TGTGCCAGCAGTTCCGGGGCGGGGGGCGCAGGTGAAAAACTGTTTTTT,.,TRBJ1-4,.,TRBV28
CASGLDSTSQHF,TGTGCCAGCGGCTTGGACAGCACGTCCCAGCATTTT,.,TRBJ1-5,.,TRBV2
CASSFNQGGTEAFF,TGTGCCAGCAGTTTCAACCAGGGGGGCACTGAAGCTTTCTTT,TRBD1,TRBJ1-1,.,TRBV27
CASSVGQGGGNTIYF,TGTGCCAGCAGCGTAGGGCAGGGAGGAGGAAACACCATATATTTT,.,TRBJ1-3,.,TRBV9
CASSDRGSPIGNEQFF,TGTGCCAGCAGCGACAGGGGGAGCCCCATTGGGAATGAGCAGTTCTTC,TRBD1,TRBJ2-1,.,TRBV28
CASSFLEGEGYGYTF,TGTGCCAGCAGTTTCCTCGAGGGGGAAGGCTATGGCTACACCTTC,.,TRBJ1-2,.,TRBV6-5
CAITRDSTDTQYF,TGTGCCATCACCCGAGACAGTACAGATACGCAGTATTTT,.,TRBJ2-3,.,TRBV10-3
CASSFQMNTEAFF,TGTGCCAGCAGCTTTCAGATGAACACTGAAGCTTTCTTT,.,TRBJ1-1,few,TRBV7-3
CASSQQSTDTQYF,TGTGCCAGCAGCCAACAAAGCACAGATACGCAGTATTTT,.,TRBJ2-3,.,TRBV4-2
CASSSEWNTEAFF,TGTGCCAGCAGCTCGGAGTGGAACACTGAAGCTTTCTTT,.,TRBJ1-1,.,TRBV7-3
CASSPLRTTSGNYEQYF,TGTGCCAGCAGCCCACTCAGAACGACTAGCGGGAACTACGAGCAGTACTTC,TRBD2,TRBJ2-7,.,TRBV27
CASSYKLDRVGEKLFF,TGTGCCAGCAGTTATAAATTGGACAGGGTGGGTGAAAAACTGTTTTTT,TRBD1,TRBJ1-4,few,TRBV27
CASRTPGLAGGTSYNEQFF,TGCGCCAGCAGGACCCCGGGACTAGCGGGAGGCACCTCATACAATGAGCAGTTCTTC,TRBD2,TRBJ2-1,.,TRBV5-1
CASSLLGTVENGNTIYF,TGTGCCAGCAGTTTACTCGGGACAGTGGAAAATGGAAACACCATATATTTT,TRBD1,TRBJ1-3,.,TRBV27
CASSPSQWGSNTEAFF,TGTGCCAGCAGCCCCAGCCAATGGGGCTCGAACACTGAAGCTTTCTTT,.,TRBJ1-1,.,TRBV9